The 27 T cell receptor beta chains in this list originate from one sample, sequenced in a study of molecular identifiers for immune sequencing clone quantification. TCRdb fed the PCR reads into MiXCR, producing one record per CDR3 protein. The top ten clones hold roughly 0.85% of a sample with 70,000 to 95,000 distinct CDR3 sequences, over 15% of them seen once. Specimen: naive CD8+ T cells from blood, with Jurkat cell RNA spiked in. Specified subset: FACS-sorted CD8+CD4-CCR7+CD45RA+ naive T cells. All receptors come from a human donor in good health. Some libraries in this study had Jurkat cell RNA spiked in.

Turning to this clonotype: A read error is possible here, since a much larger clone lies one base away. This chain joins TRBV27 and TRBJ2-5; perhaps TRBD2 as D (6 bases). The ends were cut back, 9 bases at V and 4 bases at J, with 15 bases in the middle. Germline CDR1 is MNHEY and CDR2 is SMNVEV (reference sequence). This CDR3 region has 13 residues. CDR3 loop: CARTTGTSETQYF. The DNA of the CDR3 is TGTGCCAGAACGACCGGGACTTCAGAGACCCAGTACTTC.

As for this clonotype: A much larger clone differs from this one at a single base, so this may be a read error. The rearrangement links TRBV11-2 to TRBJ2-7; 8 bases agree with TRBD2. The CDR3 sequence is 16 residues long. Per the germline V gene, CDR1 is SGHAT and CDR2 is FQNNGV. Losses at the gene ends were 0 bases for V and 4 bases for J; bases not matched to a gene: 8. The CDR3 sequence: CASSLDGGGLGYEQYF. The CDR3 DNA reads TGTGCCAGCAGCTTAGACGGGGGGGGGCTGGGGTACGAGCAGTACTTC.

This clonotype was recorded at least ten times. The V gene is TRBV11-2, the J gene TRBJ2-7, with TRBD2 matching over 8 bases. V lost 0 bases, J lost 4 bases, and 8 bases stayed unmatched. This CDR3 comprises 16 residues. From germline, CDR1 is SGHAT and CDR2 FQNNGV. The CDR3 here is CASSLDGGGLEYEQYF. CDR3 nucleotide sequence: TGTGCCAGCAGCTTAGACGGGGGGGGGCTGGAGTACGAGCAGTACTTC.

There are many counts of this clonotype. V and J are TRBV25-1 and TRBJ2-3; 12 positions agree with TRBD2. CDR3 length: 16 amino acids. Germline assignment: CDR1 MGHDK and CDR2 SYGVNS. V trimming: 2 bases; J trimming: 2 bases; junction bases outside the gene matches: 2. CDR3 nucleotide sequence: TGTGCCAGCAGTGAAGGGACTAGCGGGCACACAGATACGCAGTATTTT. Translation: CASSEGTSGHTDTQYF.

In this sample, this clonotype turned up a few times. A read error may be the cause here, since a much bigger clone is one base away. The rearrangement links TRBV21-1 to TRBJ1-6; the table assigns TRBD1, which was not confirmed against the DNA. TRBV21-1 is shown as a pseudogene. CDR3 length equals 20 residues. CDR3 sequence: CASSTRDGQGRRTYSSPLHF. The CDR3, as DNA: TGTGCCAGCAGCACCAGAGACGGACAGGGGAGGAGAACCTATAGTTCACCCCTCCACTTT.

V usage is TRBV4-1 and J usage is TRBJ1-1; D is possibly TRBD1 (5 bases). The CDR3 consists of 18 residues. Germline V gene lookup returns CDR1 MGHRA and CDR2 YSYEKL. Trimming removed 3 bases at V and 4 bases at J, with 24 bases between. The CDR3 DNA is TGCGCCAGCAGCCATCCTTTGGGGGTGGCAGACTTAGGCACTGAAGCTTTCTTT. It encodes CASSHPLGVADLGTEAFF.

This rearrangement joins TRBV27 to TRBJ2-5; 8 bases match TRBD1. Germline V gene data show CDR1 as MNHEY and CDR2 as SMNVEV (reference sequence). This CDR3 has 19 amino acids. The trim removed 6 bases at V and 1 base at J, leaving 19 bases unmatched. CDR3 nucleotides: TGTGCCAGCAGCCCGGGACAGGTGATCCCCTTGACTCTCCAAGAGACCCAGTACTTC. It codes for CASSPGQVIPLTLQETQYF.

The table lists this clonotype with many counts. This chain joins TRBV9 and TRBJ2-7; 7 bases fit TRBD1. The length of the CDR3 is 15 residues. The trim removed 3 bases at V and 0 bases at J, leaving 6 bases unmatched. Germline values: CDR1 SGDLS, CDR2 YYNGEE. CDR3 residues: CASSAEWDSSYEQYF. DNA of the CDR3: TGTGCCAGCAGCGCCGAGTGGGACAGCTCCTACGAGCAGTACTTC.

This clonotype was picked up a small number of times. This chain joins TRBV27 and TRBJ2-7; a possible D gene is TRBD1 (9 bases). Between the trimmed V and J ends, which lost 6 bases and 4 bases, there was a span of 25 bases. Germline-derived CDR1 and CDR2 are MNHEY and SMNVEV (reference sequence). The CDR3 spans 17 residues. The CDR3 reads CASSHWGSGTGQYEQYF. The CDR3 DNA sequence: TGTGCCAGCAGCCACTGGGGTAGCGGGACAGGGCAGTACGAGCAGTACTTC.

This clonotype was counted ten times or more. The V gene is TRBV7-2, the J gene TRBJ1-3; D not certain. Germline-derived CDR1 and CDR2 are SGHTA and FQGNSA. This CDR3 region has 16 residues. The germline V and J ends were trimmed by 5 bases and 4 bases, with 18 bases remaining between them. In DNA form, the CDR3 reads TGTGCCAGCAGCCCTAAGGGTGCGGCGGCGGGAAACACCATATATTTT. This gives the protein CASSPKGAAAGNTIYF.

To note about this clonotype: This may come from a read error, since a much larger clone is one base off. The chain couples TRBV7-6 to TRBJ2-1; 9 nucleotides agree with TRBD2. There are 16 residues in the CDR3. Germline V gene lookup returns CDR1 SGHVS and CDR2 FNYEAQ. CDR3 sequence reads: CTSSLEASGVYNEQFF. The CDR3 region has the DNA TGTACCAGCAGCTTAGAGGCTAGCGGGGTTTACAATGAGCAGTTCTTC.

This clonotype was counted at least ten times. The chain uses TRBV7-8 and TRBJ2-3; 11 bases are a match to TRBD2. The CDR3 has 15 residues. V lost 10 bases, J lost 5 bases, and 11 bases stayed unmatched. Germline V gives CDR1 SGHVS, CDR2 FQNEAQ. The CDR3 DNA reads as TGTGCCACCAGACTTAGCGGGGGGGCCAAAGATACGCAGTATTTT. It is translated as CATRLSGGAKDTQYF.

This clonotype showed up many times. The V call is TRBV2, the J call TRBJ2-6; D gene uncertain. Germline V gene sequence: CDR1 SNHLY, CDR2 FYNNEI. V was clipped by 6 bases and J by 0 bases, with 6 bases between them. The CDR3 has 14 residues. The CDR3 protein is CASRLSSGANVLTF. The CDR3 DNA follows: TGTGCCAGCAGGTTGTCCTCTGGGGCCAACGTCCTGACTTTC. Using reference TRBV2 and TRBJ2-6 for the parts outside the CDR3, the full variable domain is EPEVTQTPSHQVTQMGQEVILRCVPISNHLYFYWYRQILGQKVEFLVSFYNNEISEKSEIFDDQFSVERPDGSNFTLKIRSTKLEDSAMYFCASRLSSGANVLTFGAGSRLTVL.

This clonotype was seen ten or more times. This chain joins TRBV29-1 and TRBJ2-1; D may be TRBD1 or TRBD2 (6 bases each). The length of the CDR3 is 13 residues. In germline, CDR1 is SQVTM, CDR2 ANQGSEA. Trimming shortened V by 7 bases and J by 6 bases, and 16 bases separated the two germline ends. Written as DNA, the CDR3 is TGCAGCGCAGGGGCGGGATTAGTCAATGAGCAGTTCTTC. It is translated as CSAGAGLVNEQFF.

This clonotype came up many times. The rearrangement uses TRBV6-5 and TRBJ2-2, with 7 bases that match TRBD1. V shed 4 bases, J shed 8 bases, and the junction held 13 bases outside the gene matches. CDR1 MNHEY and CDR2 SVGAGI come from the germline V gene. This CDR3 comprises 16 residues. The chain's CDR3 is CASSSAWTGFVGELFF. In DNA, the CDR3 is TGTGCCAGCAGTTCAGCCTGGACAGGATTCGTAGGGGAGCTGTTTTTT.

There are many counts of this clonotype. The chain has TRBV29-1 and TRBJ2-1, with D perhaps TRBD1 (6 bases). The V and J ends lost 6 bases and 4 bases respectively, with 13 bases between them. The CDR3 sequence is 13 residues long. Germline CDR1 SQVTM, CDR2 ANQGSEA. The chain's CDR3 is CSVRTENYNEQFF. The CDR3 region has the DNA TGCAGCGTCCGGACAGAAAATTACAATGAGCAGTTCTTC.

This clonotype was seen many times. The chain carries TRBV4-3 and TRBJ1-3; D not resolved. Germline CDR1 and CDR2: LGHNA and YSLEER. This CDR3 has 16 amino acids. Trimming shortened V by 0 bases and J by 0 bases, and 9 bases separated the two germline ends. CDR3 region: CASSQDLISSGNTIYF. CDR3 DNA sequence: TGCGCCAGCAGCCAAGATTTAATCTCCTCTGGAAACACCATATATTTT.

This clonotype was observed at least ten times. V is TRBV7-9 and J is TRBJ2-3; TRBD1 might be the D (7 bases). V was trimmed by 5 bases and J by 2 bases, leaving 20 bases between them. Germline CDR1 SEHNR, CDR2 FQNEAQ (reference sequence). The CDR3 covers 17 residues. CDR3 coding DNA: TGTGCCAGCAGCCCAACAGGGGACGGGGGCTCCACAGATACGCAGTATTTT. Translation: CASSPTGDGGSTDTQYF.

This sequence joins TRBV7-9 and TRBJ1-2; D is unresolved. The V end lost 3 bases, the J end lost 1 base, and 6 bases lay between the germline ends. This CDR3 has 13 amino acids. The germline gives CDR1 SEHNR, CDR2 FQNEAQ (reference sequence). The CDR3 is CASSLQDNYGYTF. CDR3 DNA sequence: TGTGCCAGCAGCTTGCAGGATAACTATGGCTACACCTTC.

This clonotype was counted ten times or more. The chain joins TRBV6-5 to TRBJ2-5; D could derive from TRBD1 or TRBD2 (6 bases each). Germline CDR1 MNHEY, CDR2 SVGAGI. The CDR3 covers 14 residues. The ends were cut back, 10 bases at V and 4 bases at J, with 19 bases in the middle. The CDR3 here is CAISEGVQAETQYF. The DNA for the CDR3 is TGTGCCATCTCGGAGGGGGTTCAGGCAGAGACCCAGTACTTC.

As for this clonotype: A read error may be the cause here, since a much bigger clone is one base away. The CDR3 bases are TGTGCCAGCAGCCGTGGGGACAGGGGGCGAGCAGGTACGCAGTATTTT. It codes for CASSRGDRGRAGTQYF. The J gene is TRBJ2-3, the V gene TRBV2, with 12 bases aligning to TRBD1. CDR3 length: 16 residues. CDR1 is SNHLY and CDR2 is FYNNEI in the germline V gene. Trimming removed 6 bases from V and 8 bases from J; junction bases left unmatched: 12.

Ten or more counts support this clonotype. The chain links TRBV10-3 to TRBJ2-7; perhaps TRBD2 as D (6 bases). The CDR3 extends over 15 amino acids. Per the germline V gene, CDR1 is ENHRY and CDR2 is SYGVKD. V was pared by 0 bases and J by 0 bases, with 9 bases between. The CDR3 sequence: CAISESEGYSYEQYF. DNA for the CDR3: TGTGCCATCAGTGAGTCGGAGGGATACTCCTACGAGCAGTACTTC.

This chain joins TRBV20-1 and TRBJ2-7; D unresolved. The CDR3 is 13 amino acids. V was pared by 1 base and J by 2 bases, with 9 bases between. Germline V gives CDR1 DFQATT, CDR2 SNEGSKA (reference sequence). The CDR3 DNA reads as TGCAGTGCTAGAGTAAAGTCTACCTACGAGCAGTACTTC. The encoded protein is CSARVKSTYEQYF.

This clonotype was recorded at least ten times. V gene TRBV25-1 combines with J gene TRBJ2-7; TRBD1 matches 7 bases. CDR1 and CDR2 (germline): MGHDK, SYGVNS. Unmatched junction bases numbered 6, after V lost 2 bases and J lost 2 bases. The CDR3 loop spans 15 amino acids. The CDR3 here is CASSEPTGITYEQYF. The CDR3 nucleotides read TGTGCCAGCAGTGAACCGACAGGGATAACCTACGAGCAGTACTTC.

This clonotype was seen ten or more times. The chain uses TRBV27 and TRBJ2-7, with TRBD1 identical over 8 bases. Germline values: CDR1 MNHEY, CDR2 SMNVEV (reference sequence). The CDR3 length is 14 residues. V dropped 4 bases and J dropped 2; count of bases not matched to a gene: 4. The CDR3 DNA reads TGTGCCAGCAGTTCCGGACAGGGCCCCTACGAGCAGTACTTC. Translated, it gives CASSSGQGPYEQYF.

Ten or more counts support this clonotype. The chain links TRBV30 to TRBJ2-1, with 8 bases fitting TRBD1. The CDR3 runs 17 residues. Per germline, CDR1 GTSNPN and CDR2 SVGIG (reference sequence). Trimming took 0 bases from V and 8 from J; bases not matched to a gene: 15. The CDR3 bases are TGTGCCTGGAGTGTACCTTTAGGGGCAGGGGGCTGGTATGAGCAGTTCTTC. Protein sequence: CAWSVPLGAGGWYEQFF.

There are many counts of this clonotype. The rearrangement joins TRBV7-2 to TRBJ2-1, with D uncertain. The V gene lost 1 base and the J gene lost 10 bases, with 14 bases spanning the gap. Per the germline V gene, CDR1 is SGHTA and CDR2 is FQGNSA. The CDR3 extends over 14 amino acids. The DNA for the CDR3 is TGTGCCAGCAGCTTAGGGTTAGAGCTGGCCGAGCAGTTCTTC. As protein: CASSLGLELAEQFF.